This TCR beta chain came from a study of blood T cell repertoires in COVID-19. Study details: The study drew acute and convalescent COVID-19 samples from the United States, Italy and Spain. Sample material is recorded as cDNA or gDNA derived from T cells, B-cell-depleted T cells, or PBMCs.

Authors' data handling: Estimates of nucleated cell counts were drawn from the amplification of reference gene primers. Libraries were prepared by immunoSEQ multiplex PCR; TCRdb keeps only in-frame clonotypes and omits some of them. The V and J calls and clone size are taken from that table; D and trimming were inferred from the DNA. The data hold tens of thousands of clones, with over 60% observed a single time. Germline V gene sequence: CDR1 MGHRA, CDR2 YSYEKL. CDR3 size: 15 residues. V shed 0 bases and J 3 bases; nucleotides not matched to a gene: 5. This clone has more than one count but fewer than ten.

The sample was peripheral blood. This TCR came from an elderly woman with active or convalescent COVID-19. The V call is TRBV4-1, the J call TRBJ2-7; 7 bases agree with TRBD2. For the CDR3, the DNA is TGCGCCAGCAGCCAAGAGGGGGGGGTCCTCTACGAGCAGTACTTC. Translated, it gives CASSQEGGVLYEQYF.